This TCR beta chain derives from a study of early T cells in non-severe SARS-CoV-2 infection. Study information: The chains were unpaired, and the sequenced material was bulk RNA from unsorted whole blood. General study results and limits: The study's VDJdb matching favored anti-spike CD8 responses and missed private and CD4 specificities.

The ends were cut back, 2 bases at V and 4 bases at J, with 11 bases in the middle. This CDR3 has 14 amino acids. Per germline, CDR1 LGHDT and CDR2 YNNKEL (reference sequence). This clonotype was observed a few times. Its antigen remains unknown. Tagging with unique molecular identifiers was applied to individual cDNA molecules. Using its own MiXCR run on the 5' RACE reads, TCRdb lists one record per CDR3 protein. The sample holds 110,000 or so distinct CDR3 sequences, 12% seen once. V gene TRBV3-1 combines with J gene TRBJ1-1, with unresolved D. This sequence originates from an adult who was a healthcare worker with PCR-confirmed SARS-CoV-2 infection or an uninfected control (not recorded which). The sequenced material came from whole blood. CDR3: CASSQKTNPTEAFF. In nucleotides, the CDR3 is TGTGCCAGCAGCCAAAAGACAAATCCCACTGAAGCTTTCTTT.